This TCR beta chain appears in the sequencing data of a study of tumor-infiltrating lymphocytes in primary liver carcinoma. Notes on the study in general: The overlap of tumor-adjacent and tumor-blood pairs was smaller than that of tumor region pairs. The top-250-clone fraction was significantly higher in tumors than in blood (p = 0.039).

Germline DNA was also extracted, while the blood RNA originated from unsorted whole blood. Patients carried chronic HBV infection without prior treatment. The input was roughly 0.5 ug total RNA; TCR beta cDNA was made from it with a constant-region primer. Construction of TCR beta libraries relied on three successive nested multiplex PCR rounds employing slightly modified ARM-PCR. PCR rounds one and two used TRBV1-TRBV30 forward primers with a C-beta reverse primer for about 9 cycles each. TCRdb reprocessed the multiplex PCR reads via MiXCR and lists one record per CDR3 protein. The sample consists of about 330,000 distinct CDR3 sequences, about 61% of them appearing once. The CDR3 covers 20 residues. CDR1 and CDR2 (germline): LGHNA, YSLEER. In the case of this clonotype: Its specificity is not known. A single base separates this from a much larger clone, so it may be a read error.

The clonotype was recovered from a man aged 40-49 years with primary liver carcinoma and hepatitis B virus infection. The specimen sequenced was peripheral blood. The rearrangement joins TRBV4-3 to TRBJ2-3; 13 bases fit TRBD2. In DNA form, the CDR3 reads TGCGTCAGCAGCCAAGTAGGGACTAGCGGGGCCCGTCTGAACGGAGATACGCAGTATTTT. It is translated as CVSSQVGTSGARLNGDTQYF.